Below are 30 T cell receptor beta chains sequenced from a single sample in a study of blood T cell repertoires in COVID-19. Profiled with immunoSEQ multiplex PCR; TCRdb holds only in-frame clones, not every one. Here the sample spans 300,000 to 450,000 clones, 70% to 90% being singletons. Input material: PBMCs or T cells enriched from blood (not recorded which). The receptors come from a man between 35 and 55 years old in a cohort exposed to, infected with or recovered from COVID-19 (not recorded which).

V usage is TRBV27 and J usage is TRBJ1-1; D may be TRBD1 (6 bases). The CDR3 consists of 18 residues. Trimming shortened V by 2 bases and J by 1 base, and 20 bases separated the two germline ends. Per the germline V gene, CDR1 is MNHEY and CDR2 is SMNVEV (reference sequence). DNA for the CDR3: TGTGCCAGCAGTTTAAGTTTCGCGTGGCAGGGGCGGAACACTGAAGCTTTCTTT. As protein: CASSLSFAWQGRNTEAFF.

The CDR3 DNA sequence: TGTGCCAGCAGCCTCAGCGGACCCACAGATACGCAGTATTTT. It is translated as CASSLSGPTDTQYF. The V and J genes are TRBV9 and TRBJ2-3; TRBD2 might be the D (5 bases). CDR1 and CDR2 from the germline V gene are SGDLS and YYNGEE. V was cut by 4 bases and J by 2 bases, with 11 bases left in between. The CDR3 is made up of 14 amino acids.

V is TRBV18 and J is TRBJ1-2, with D tentatively TRBD1 (5 bases). V lost 2 bases to trimming and J lost 4 bases, with 14 bases between them. This CDR3 is 15 amino acids long. Germline lookup yields CDR1 KGHSH and CDR2 LQKENI. CDR3 DNA: TGTGCCAGCTCACCATCCCAGGGAGGTGGCTATGGCTACACCTTC. This codes for CASSPSQGGGYGYTF. Together with reference TRBV18 and TRBJ1-2, the CDR3 gives the full variable domain: NAGVMQNPRHLVRRRGQEARLRCSPMKGHSHVYWYRQLPEEGLKFMVYLQKENIIDESGMPKERFSAEFPKEGPSILRIQQVVRGDSAAYFCASSPSQGGGYGYTFGSGTRLTVV.

This clone was recorded only once. The chain links TRBV2 to TRBJ2-7; D is undetermined. The V gene lost 0 bases and the J gene lost 6 bases, with 3 bases spanning the gap. The CDR3 sequence is 11 residues long. Per germline, CDR1 SNHLY and CDR2 FYNNEI. The CDR3 coding sequence is TGTGCCAGCAGTGAAGCGGCCGAGCAGTACTTC. As protein: CASSEAAEQYF.

A word on this clone: This specimen includes other DNA sequences encoding the same CDR3. The chain links TRBV24-1 to TRBJ2-3, with 14 bases matching TRBD2. Trimming cost V 4 bases and J 3 bases; bases outside gene matches: 5. CDR3 length equals 17 residues. Germline V CDR1 and CDR2: KGHDR, SFDVKD. This CDR3 is CATSDRLAGGPTDTQYF. The CDR3 coding sequence is TGTGCCACCAGTGACCGACTAGCGGGAGGGCCTACAGATACGCAGTATTTT.

The CDR3 region has the DNA TGTGCCAGCAGTTCGACCGGGACAGGGGGGTCCTACAATGAGCAGTTCTTC. Translation gives CASSSTGTGGSYNEQFF. The rearrangement uses TRBV27 and TRBJ2-1, with 11 bases fitting TRBD1. CDR3 size: 17 residues. After removal of 4 bases from V and 1 base from J, the junction contained 6 bases not matched to a gene. CDR1 MNHEY and CDR2 SMNVEV come from the germline V gene (reference sequence).

This clone was found once. The V gene is TRBV29-1, the J gene TRBJ2-5; no firm D call. Trimming removed 6 bases at V and 5 bases at J, with 10 bases between. The germline gives CDR1 SQVTM, CDR2 ANQGSEA. This CDR3 region has 11 residues. This CDR3 is CSVDTLETQYF. Written as DNA, the CDR3 is TGCAGCGTAGACACCCTCGAGACCCAGTACTTC.

The gene calls are TRBV5-1 and TRBJ2-1, with D possibly being TRBD1 (6 bases). Germline V CDR1 and CDR2: SGHRS, YFSETQ. This CDR3 has 15 residues. Deletions cut 2 bases from V and 1 base from J, with 10 bases between. This chain's CDR3 is CASSFPQGSYNEQFF. The CDR3 DNA follows: TGCGCCAGCAGCTTCCCGCAGGGGTCCTACAATGAGCAGTTCTTC.

The chain combines TRBV14 with TRBJ2-1; 7 bases fit TRBD2. Germline V CDR1 and CDR2: SGHDN, FVKESK. V shed 2 bases, J shed 14 bases, and the junction held 12 bases outside the gene matches. The CDR3 totals 14 residues. CDR3 in amino acids: CASSQSGGGSWEFF. For the CDR3, the DNA is TGTGCCAGCAGCCAATCTGGGGGAGGGAGCTGGGAGTTCTTC.

In the case of this clone: The junction departs from germline at one end; a sequencing error may be responsible. The chain is built from TRBV11-2 and TRBJ1-4; a possible D gene is TRBD1 (6 bases). The CDR3 sequence is 12 residues long. Germline CDR1 is SGHAT and CDR2 is FQNNGV. CDR3 DNA sequence: TGTGCCAGCAGCAGCAATCAGGGGCCCGGGGTTTTT. Translating it yields CASSSNQGPGVF.

The gene calls are TRBV5-1 and TRBJ1-2; 11 nucleotides match TRBD1. CDR3 length: 16 residues. With V trimmed by 4 bases and J by 0 bases, 5 bases remained unmatched. CDR1 is SGHRS and CDR2 is YFSETQ in the germline V gene. The CDR3 reads CASSPGTGGTNYGYTF. CDR3 in DNA: TGCGCCAGCAGCCCCGGGACAGGGGGAACTAACTATGGCTACACCTTC.

The chain links TRBV24-1 to TRBJ2-6; possibly TRBD2 for D (6 bases). V gave up 12 bases and J gave up 0 bases, with 17 bases separating them. CDR3 length equals 16 residues. Germline CDR1 reads KGHDR; CDR2 reads SFDVKD. The CDR3 is CASGSTGISGANVLTF. The CDR3 DNA is TGTGCCTCCGGGAGTACTGGTATCTCTGGGGCCAACGTCCTGACTTTC.

This sequence joins TRBV3-1 (or the pseudogene TRBV3-2) and TRBJ1-2; no clear D gene. The CDR3 runs to 12 residues. V lost 5 bases and J lost 4, with 8 bases in between. Germline CDR1 LGHDT, CDR2 YNNKEL (reference sequence). CDR3 sequence: CASSRGIYGYTF. In DNA form, the CDR3 reads TGTGCCAGCAGCAGAGGGATCTATGGCTACACCTTC.

The CDR3 spells CATSRDLAGGVRAGNTIYF. CDR3 nucleotide sequence: TGTGCCACCAGCAGAGATCTGGCAGGAGGCGTACGGGCTGGAAACACCATATATTTT. The chain uses TRBV15 and TRBJ1-3; D unresolved. The CDR3 loop spans 19 amino acids. V was trimmed by 0 bases and J by 2 bases, leaving 20 bases between them. The germline CDR1 and CDR2 sequences are LNHNV and YYDKDF (reference sequence).

This chain uses TRBV6-5 with TRBJ1-2, with 8 bases lining up with TRBD1. Germline V gives CDR1 MNHEY, CDR2 SVGAGI. Losses at the gene ends were 6 bases for V and 0 bases for J; bases not matched to a gene: 3. The CDR3 is 14 amino acids. The CDR3 DNA is TGTGCCAGCAGACAGGGGGGGACTAACTATGGCTACACCTTC. Translation: CASRQGGTNYGYTF.

Points on this clone: A clone one base away is much larger, so this may be a read error. The chain employs TRBV5-4 and TRBJ2-1; D gene ambiguous. The CDR3 extends over 13 amino acids. Germline CDR1 SGHNT, CDR2 YYREEE (reference sequence). V was pared by 0 bases and J by 2 bases, with 3 bases between. For the CDR3, the DNA is TGTGCCAGCAGCTTGGGGCCCTACAATGAGCAGTTCTTC. It is translated as CASSLGPYNEQFF.

The chain links TRBV19 to TRBJ2-7, with 10 bases matching TRBD2. Germline values: CDR1 LNHDA, CDR2 SQIVND (reference sequence). V lost 6 bases, J lost 3 bases, and 5 bases stayed unmatched. CDR3 length: 14 residues. CDR3 nucleotide sequence: TGTGCCAGTAGCAAACTAGCGGGGATCTACGAGCAGTACTTC. Encoded protein: CASSKLAGIYEQYF.

This rearrangement joins TRBV6-6 to TRBJ2-5; 9 bases are shared with TRBD1. This CDR3 has 14 residues. The germline gives CDR1 MNHNY, CDR2 SVGAGI (reference sequence). V trimming: 6 bases; J trimming: 2 bases; junction bases outside the gene matches: 4. This chain's CDR3 is CASSDRGGQETQYF. CDR3 DNA sequence: TGTGCCAGCAGCGACAGGGGGGGTCAAGAGACCCAGTACTTC.

V and J are TRBV10-1 and TRBJ2-3; D not resolved. V was shortened by 3 bases and J by 4 bases, with 5 bases between the two germline ends. The V gene's germline CDR1 is WNHNN and CDR2 SYGVQD (reference sequence). This CDR3 has 12 residues. The CDR3 loop reads CASSDRADTQYF. Here the CDR3 DNA reads TGCGCCAGCAGTGATCGTGCAGATACGCAGTATTTT.

The chain is built from TRBV10-2 and TRBJ2-1, with 15 bases fitting TRBD2. CDR3 length: 13 residues. Germline lookup yields CDR1 WSHSY and CDR2 SAAADI. After removal of 10 bases from V and 10 bases from J, the junction contained 5 bases not matched to a gene. CDR3: CATRTSGGDEQFF. In nucleotides, the CDR3 is TGCGCCACCCGGACTAGCGGGGGGGACGAGCAGTTCTTC.

The chain couples TRBV10-3 to TRBJ2-7; TRBD1 matches at 8 bases. Unmatched junction bases numbered 6, after V lost 8 bases and J lost 6 bases. This CDR3 is 12 amino acids long. Germline CDR1 reads ENHRY; CDR2 reads SYGVKD. The CDR3 spells CAIPQGASEQYF. CDR3 DNA: TGTGCCATCCCCCAGGGGGCGTCCGAGCAGTACTTC.

V is TRBV6-1 and J is TRBJ1-2; D possibly corresponds to TRBD1 (6 bases). The germline CDR1 and CDR2 sequences are MNHNS and SASEGT. The CDR3 extends over 14 amino acids. V was cut by 3 bases and J by 4 bases, with 12 bases left in between. DNA for the CDR3: TGTGCCAGCAGTGATGGCGGGGGCGGCTATGGCTACACCTTC. This codes for CASSDGGGGYGYTF.

The chain recombines TRBV6-5 with TRBJ2-5; D not certain. Trimming took 6 bases from V and 3 from J, leaving 11 bases between them. Germline CDR1 MNHEY, CDR2 SVGAGI. CDR3 size: 13 residues. CDR3 sequence: CASSRSGKETQYF. In DNA, the CDR3 is TGTGCCAGCAGCCGTTCGGGTAAAGAGACCCAGTACTTC.

The V gene is TRBV21-1, the J gene TRBJ2-3; no check of the table's D call, TRBD2, against the DNA was made. TRBV21-1 is a recognized pseudogene. The CDR3 is 19 residues long. As DNA, the CDR3 is TGTGCCAGCATTTACCGGCCGGCTAGCGGGAGGCTTAGCACAGATACGCAGTATTTT. This sequence encodes CASIYRPASGRLSTDTQYF.

The chain is built from TRBV5-1 and TRBJ2-7; TRBD1 matches at 9 bases. Germline V gene data show CDR1 as SGHRS and CDR2 as YFSETQ. This CDR3 is built from 16 residues. V was clipped by 4 bases and J by 1 base; unmatched bases: 9. CDR3 sequence: CASSEFTGGASYEQYF. CDR3 coding DNA: TGCGCCAGCAGCGAATTCACAGGGGGCGCATCCTACGAGCAGTACTTC.

The gene calls are TRBV25-1 and TRBJ2-7, with TRBD1 as a possible D gene (6 bases). The CDR3 is 15 residues long. The germline V and J ends were trimmed by 6 bases and 4 bases, with 19 bases remaining between them. Germline lookup yields CDR1 MGHDK and CDR2 SYGVNS. In DNA form, the CDR3 reads TGTGCCAGCAGGTCCTTACCGGGACACTCTTACGAGCAGTACTTC. As protein: CASRSLPGHSYEQYF.

The count of this clone is one. CDR3 in DNA: TGTGCCAGCAGCTGGGGGACAGGGGGCGCCGGCACTGAAGCTTTCTTT. As protein: CASSWGTGGAGTEAFF. The chain is built from TRBV11-2 and TRBJ1-1; 12 bases match TRBD1. The CDR3 has 16 residues. Germline CDR1 reads SGHAT; CDR2 reads FQNNGV. J gave up 4 bases and V 4 bases, and 7 bases lay outside the gene matches.

The rearrangement links TRBV24-1 to TRBJ2-7; the D gene is possibly TRBD2 (6 bases). Germline lookup yields CDR1 KGHDR and CDR2 SFDVKD. The CDR3 runs 17 residues. V lost 1 base to trimming and J lost 2 bases, with 17 bases between them. The CDR3 reads CATSDFGGKGTAYEQYF. As DNA, the CDR3 is TGTGCCACCAGTGATTTCGGTGGGAAGGGGACTGCCTACGAGCAGTACTTC.

The chain uses TRBV11-2 and TRBJ1-1; the D gene is possibly TRBD1 (6 bases). This CDR3 contains 13 residues. V was pared by 6 bases and J by 5 bases, with 13 bases between. Germline V lookup: CDR1 SGHAT, CDR2 FQNNGV. CDR3 sequence: CASRSKGGTEAFF. CDR3 coding DNA: TGTGCCAGCAGATCTAAAGGGGGAACTGAAGCTTTCTTT.

This clone was detected only a few times. This chain connects TRBV7-6 to TRBJ2-1; unclear D gene. The CDR3 is 11 residues long. V lost 5 bases, J lost 6 bases, and 5 bases lay in between. Germline CDR1 reads SGHVS; CDR2 reads FNYEAQ. In DNA form, the CDR3 reads TGTGCCAGCAGCAATAGCAATGAGCAGTTCTTC. It encodes CASSNSNEQFF. Supplemented by reference TRBV7-6 and TRBJ2-1, the full variable domain reads GAGVSQSPRYKVTKRGQDVALRCDPISGHVSLYWYRQALGQGPEFLTYFNYEAQQDKSGLPNDRFSAERPEGSISTLTIQRTEQRDSAMYRCASSNSNEQFFGPGTRLTVL.